A single sample gave rise to the 20 T cell receptor beta chains below, sequenced in a study of identical twins. One entry per CDR3 protein results from TCRdb running MiXCR on the 5' RACE reads. The sample holds hundreds of thousands of distinct CDR3 sequences, 10% to 15% seen once. This sample also appeared in a second study, on yellow fever vaccine responses in identical twins.

The specimen was PBMCs. These receptors came from a young woman in good health.

This sequence joins TRBV21-1 and TRBJ2-2; TRBD2, the D gene given by the table, was not confirmed from the DNA. TRBV21-1 is shown as a pseudogene. CDR3 length equals 20 residues. The CDR3 region is CASSRGELAGGYSNTGELFF. The CDR3 DNA reads as TGTGCCAGCAGCAGAGGGGAACTAGCGGGAGGGTATTCGAACACCGGGGAGCTGTTTTTT.

This clonotype was detected only a few times. The chain has TRBV10-3 and TRBJ2-3; 10 positions match TRBD2. The CDR3 consists of 15 residues. CDR1 and CDR2 from the germline V gene are ENHRY and SYGVKD. The junction had 4 bases not matched to a gene; V was cut back by 6 bases and J by 1 base. The CDR3 is CAIRASGGGTDTQYF. The CDR3, as DNA: TGTGCCATCAGGGCTAGCGGGGGTGGCACAGATACGCAGTATTTT.

This clonotype has more than one count but fewer than ten. The chain carries TRBV2 and TRBJ2-5, with 7 bases lining up with TRBD2. Germline V lookup: CDR1 SNHLY, CDR2 FYNNEI. V was clipped by 5 bases and J by 5 bases; unmatched bases: 8. This CDR3 has 14 amino acids. CDR3 bases: TGTGCCAGCAGTCAGAGCGGGAATGGTGAGACCCAGTACTTC. It encodes CASSQSGNGETQYF.

This clonotype was counted only a few times. The V call is TRBV10-3, the J call TRBJ2-5; tentatively, D is TRBD1 (5 bases). CDR3 length equals 16 residues. The V gene lost 0 bases and the J gene lost 2 bases, with 13 bases spanning the gap. From germline, CDR1 is ENHRY and CDR2 SYGVKD. CDR3: CAISESLGQHQETQYF. For the CDR3, the DNA is TGTGCCATCAGTGAGTCTCTGGGGCAGCATCAAGAGACCCAGTACTTC.

This chain connects TRBV19 to TRBJ2-7, with 11 nucleotides matching TRBD2. V lost 1 base, J lost 6 bases, and 8 bases stayed unmatched. Germline V gene lookup returns CDR1 LNHDA and CDR2 SQIVND (reference sequence). CDR3 length: 16 amino acids. DNA for the CDR3: TGTGCCAGTAGTATAGGGAAGACTAGCGGGACCGGCGAGCAGTACTTC. Translation gives CASSIGKTSGTGEQYF.

The chain joins TRBV10-3 to TRBJ2-1, with D possibly TRBD1 on 6 matching bases. Trimming shortened V by 5 bases and J by 9 bases, and 8 bases separated the two germline ends. The CDR3 length is 11 residues. Germline V gives CDR1 ENHRY, CDR2 SYGVKD. The CDR3 sequence: CAISQGIEQFF. CDR3 nucleotide sequence: TGTGCCATCAGTCAGGGGATTGAGCAGTTCTTC.

This chain uses TRBV10-3 with TRBJ2-1; D is unresolved. The CDR3 is 12 amino acids. The V end lost 0 bases, the J end lost 8 bases, and 5 bases lay between the germline ends. Germline CDR1 ENHRY, CDR2 SYGVKD. The CDR3 region has the DNA TGTGCCATCAGTGAGTCAGGGTATGAGCAGTTCTTC. It translates to CAISESGYEQFF.

This clonotype was observed a few times. The CDR3 sequence: CASGGVGYNEQFF. In nucleotides, the CDR3 is TGCGCCAGCGGGGGTGTAGGTTACAATGAGCAGTTCTTC. The chain recombines TRBV5-1 with TRBJ2-1, with D possibly being TRBD1 or TRBD2 (5 bases each). Trimming took off 7 bases at V and 4 bases at J, with 12 bases between the two ends. The germline gives CDR1 SGHRS, CDR2 YFSETQ. The CDR3 has 13 amino acids.

There are a few counts of this clonotype. V is TRBV11-2 and J is TRBJ2-1; 8 bases align to TRBD2. Germline assignment: CDR1 SGHAT and CDR2 FQNNGV. CDR3 length: 16 residues. The V gene end was trimmed by 0 bases and the J gene end by 4 bases; junction bases not matched to a gene: 5. CDR3 loop: CASSLDLGGGYNEQFF. In nucleotides, the CDR3 is TGTGCCAGCAGCTTAGATTTGGGCGGGGGGTACAATGAGCAGTTCTTC. The full variable domain, its missing parts supplied by reference TRBV11-2 and TRBJ2-1, is EAGVAQSPRYKIIEKRQSVAFWCNPISGHATLYWYQQILGQGPKLLIQFQNNGVVDDSQLPKDRFSAERLKGVDSTLKIQPAKLEDSAVYLCASSLDLGGGYNEQFFGPGTRLTVL.

This clonotype was recorded at least ten times. The CDR3 bases are TGCGCCAGCAGCCAATCTTCCGGGACAGGGCAACCACCCCTCCACTTT. Translation: CASSQSSGTGQPPLHF. The genes are TRBV4-1 and TRBJ1-6; 9 positions match TRBD1. The V segment lost 2 bases and the J segment 11 bases; nucleotides outside the gene matches: 10. The germline CDR1 and CDR2 sequences are MGHRA and YSYEKL. The CDR3 totals 16 residues.

A few counts support this clonotype. V is TRBV7-8 and J is TRBJ2-1; D remains ambiguous. The CDR3 covers 17 residues. With 5 bases removed from V and 0 bases from J, the gap between germline ends came to 17 bases. Germline V gene sequence: CDR1 SGHVS, CDR2 FQNEAQ. Here the CDR3 DNA reads TGTGCCAGCAGCATCGCCAGGAGCCCCAGCTCCTACAATGAGCAGTTCTTC. It translates to CASSIARSPSSYNEQFF.

The V gene is TRBV20-1, the J gene TRBJ1-2; no clear D. V was clipped by 3 bases and J by 6 bases, with 20 bases between them. This CDR3 is built from 15 residues. CDR1 is DFQATT and CDR2 is SNEGSKA in the germline V gene (reference sequence). CDR3 sequence reads: CSARVRKVGKDGYTF. In nucleotides, the CDR3 is TGCAGTGCTAGGGTGCGCAAAGTAGGGAAAGATGGCTACACCTTC.

The V gene is TRBV28, the J gene TRBJ2-2; TRBD1 might be the D (6 bases). CDR1 and CDR2 from the germline V gene are MDHEN and SYDVKM. The CDR3 contains 16 residues. V lost 7 bases and J lost 1, with 16 bases in between. This CDR3 reads CASNPSPDRNTGELFF. The CDR3 bases are TGTGCCAGCAACCCTTCCCCGGACAGGAACACCGGGGAGCTGTTTTTT.

This clonotype was seen many times. The rearrangement joins TRBV29-1 to TRBJ2-1; perhaps TRBD2 as D (5 bases). The V gene's germline CDR1 is SQVTM and CDR2 ANQGSEA. Trimming took 6 bases from V and 7 from J, leaving 13 bases between them. CDR3 length: 12 amino acids. DNA of the CDR3: TGCAGCGTCGACCTTCCGGGGAATGAGCAGTTCTTC. Translating gives CSVDLPGNEQFF.

This clonotype has only a few counts. The chain's CDR3 is CSASLAGVNEQFF. The CDR3 DNA sequence: TGCAGCGCTTCTCTAGCGGGAGTGAATGAGCAGTTCTTC. This chain joins TRBV29-1 and TRBJ2-1; 10 bases are a match to TRBD2. CDR3 size: 13 residues. The V gene's germline CDR1 is SQVTM and CDR2 ANQGSEA. V lost 7 bases to trimming and J lost 7 bases; unmatched junction nucleotides: 7.

Comments on this clonotype: The conserved final phenylalanine or tryptophan is absent from the CDR3, which likely points to a read error. It is unclear where the CDR3 begins or ends on the DNA, so no DNA is shown, and the CDR3 is as TCRdb lists it. The chain uses TRBV7-3 and TRBJ2-7; the D call of TRBD1 is as the table states it, not checked on the DNA. The CDR3 is 8 amino acids in total, end residues counted. Germline CDR1 is SGHTA and CDR2 is FQGTGA. CDR3 region: CASACPGG.

The table lists this clonotype with many counts. The V call is TRBV3-1, the J call TRBJ2-2; TRBD1 is a possible D gene (5 bases). CDR3 length: 13 residues. V lost 3 bases, J lost 6 bases, and 8 bases lay in between. Germline CDR1 and CDR2: LGHDT and YNNKEL (reference sequence). CDR3 amino acids: CASSHRASGELFF. CDR3 in DNA: TGTGCCAGCAGCCACAGGGCGTCCGGGGAGCTGTTTTTT.

The chain employs TRBV7-8 and TRBJ2-1; D is possibly TRBD1 or TRBD2 (5 bases each). CDR3 length: 16 residues. V was clipped by 5 bases and J by 10 bases, with 24 bases between them. CDR1 is SGHVS and CDR2 is FQNEAQ in the germline V gene. CDR3 residues: CASSRQAGTVLVEQFF. Here the CDR3 DNA reads TGTGCCAGCAGCCGCCAAGCCGGGACCGTGCTGGTAGAGCAGTTCTTC.

This clonotype was counted a few times. The V and J genes are TRBV6-1 and TRBJ1-2; D not certain. Trimming stripped 7 bases from V and 6 bases from J, with 18 bases between. The CDR3 is 14 amino acids. Germline CDR1 is MNHNS and CDR2 is SASEGT. The CDR3 protein is CASTDLPGGDGYTF. For the CDR3, the DNA is TGTGCCAGCACCGACCTTCCGGGCGGGGATGGCTACACCTTC.

This clonotype turned up a few times. V usage is TRBV6-6 and J usage is TRBJ2-5; 7 positions match TRBD2. The CDR3 covers 13 residues. V lost 7 bases and J lost 4; bases outside the gene matches: 6. Per germline, CDR1 MNHNY and CDR2 SVGAGI (reference sequence). DNA of the CDR3: TGTGCCAGCACCTGGGGGGGAGGAGAGACCCAGTACTTC. Residues: CASTWGGGETQYF.